The rows below give T cell receptor beta chains drawn from one sample of a study of blood T cells in healthy people across ages. Each CDR3 protein gets one entry after TCRdb re-called the 5' RACE reads with MiXCR. The sample comprises some 1,000,000 distinct CDR3 sequences, roughly a quarter of which are singletons, and 0.65% to 0.75% rests with the top ten. These same records also appear under a second study, on T cells of mothers and their children.

The sample comprised blood. The receptors originated from a girl aged 2 to 9 in good health. The CDR3 runs from the conserved cysteine through the conserved F or W. D genes are given only for firm matches. Clone size is stated in some rows and not others, as once, few, many or a class when expanded.

clone_size,j_call,d_call,v_call,cdr3_aa,cdr3_nt
few,TRBJ2-1,NA,TRBV7-9,CASSLPLGESSYNEQFF,TGTGCCAGCAGCTTACCTCTAGGGGAAAGCTCCTACAATGAGCAGTTCTTC
NA,TRBJ1-1,NA,TRBV6-2/TRBV6-3,CASSYNRDRGSFEAFF,TGTGCCAGCAGTTACAATCGGGACCGTGGTTCCTTCGAAGCTTTCTTT
few,TRBJ2-1,NA,TRBV7-9,CASSTLQDPRVQFF,TGTGCCAGCAGCACCCTCCAGGACCCTCGGGTTCAGTTCTTC
many,TRBJ2-1,NA,TRBV11-2,CASSLARDNEQFF,TGTGCCAGCAGCTTAGCCAGGGACAATGAACAGTTCTTC
few,TRBJ1-4,NA,TRBV15,CATSAPGPGNEKLFF,TGTGCCACCAGCGCTCCGGGACCGGGGAATGAAAAACTGTTTTTT
NA,TRBJ1-2,NA,TRBV3-1,CASSQASYGYTF,TGTGCCAGCAGCCAAGCGTCATATGGCTACACCTTC
NA,TRBJ2-1,TRBD2,TRBV7-9,CASIPVAGGPNEQFF,TGTGCCAGCATCCCAGTAGCGGGAGGGCCCAATGAGCAGTTCTTC
few,TRBJ2-5,NA,TRBV7-7,CASSIRISETQYF,TGTGCTAGCAGCATCAGGATTAGCGAGACCCAGTACTTC
NA,TRBJ2-5,TRBD2,TRBV7-9,CASSYSETSGQETQYF,TGTGCCAGCAGCTACTCGGAGACTAGCGGTCAAGAGACCCAGTACTTC
NA,TRBJ1-1,NA,TRBV7-7,CASSPLQGLSTEAFF,TGTGCTAGCAGCCCCCTACAGGGTTTATCGACTGAAGCTTTCTTT
few,TRBJ2-1,NA,TRBV4-3,CASSQDAPNEQFF,TGCGCCAGCAGCCAAGATGCTCCAAATGAGCAGTTCTTC
NA,TRBJ2-3,NA,TRBV28,CASRYRDAGSGANVLTFGAPMQYF,NA
NA,TRBJ1-1,NA,TRBV29-1,CSVRSRLEAFF,TGCAGCGTTCGATCGCGTCTTGAAGCTTTCTTT
NA,TRBJ1-2,NA,TRBV12-3/TRBV12-4,CASAGQGDYGYTF,TGTGCCAGTGCGGGTCAGGGTGACTATGGCTACACCTTC
many,TRBJ2-4,TRBD2,TRBV28,CASNEREGVKNIQYF,TGTGCCAGCAATGAGCGGGAGGGCGTCAAAAACATTCAGTACTTC
few,TRBJ2-7,TRBD2,TRBV7-9,CASSFLAGGRNEQYF,TGTGCCAGCAGCTTTTTGGCGGGGGGACGGAACGAGCAGTACTTC
few,TRBJ2-2,NA,TRBV9,CASSAGFGSGGLFF,TGTGCCAGCAGCGCGGGTTTTGGCTCCGGGGGGCTGTTTTTT